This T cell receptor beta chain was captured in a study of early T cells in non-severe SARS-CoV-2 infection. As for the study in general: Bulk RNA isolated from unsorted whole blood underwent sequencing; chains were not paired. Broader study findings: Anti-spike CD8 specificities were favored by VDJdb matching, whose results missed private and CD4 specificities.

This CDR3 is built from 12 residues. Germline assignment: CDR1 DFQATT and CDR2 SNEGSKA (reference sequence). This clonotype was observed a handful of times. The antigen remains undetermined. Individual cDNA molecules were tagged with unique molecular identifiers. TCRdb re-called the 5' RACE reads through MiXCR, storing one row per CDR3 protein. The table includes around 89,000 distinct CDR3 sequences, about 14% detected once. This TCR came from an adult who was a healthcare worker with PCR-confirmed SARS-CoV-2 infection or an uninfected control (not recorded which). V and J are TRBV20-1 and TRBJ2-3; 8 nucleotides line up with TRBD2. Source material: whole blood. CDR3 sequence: CSGGGDTDTQYF. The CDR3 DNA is TGCAGCGGGGGGGGAGACACAGATACGCAGTATTTT.